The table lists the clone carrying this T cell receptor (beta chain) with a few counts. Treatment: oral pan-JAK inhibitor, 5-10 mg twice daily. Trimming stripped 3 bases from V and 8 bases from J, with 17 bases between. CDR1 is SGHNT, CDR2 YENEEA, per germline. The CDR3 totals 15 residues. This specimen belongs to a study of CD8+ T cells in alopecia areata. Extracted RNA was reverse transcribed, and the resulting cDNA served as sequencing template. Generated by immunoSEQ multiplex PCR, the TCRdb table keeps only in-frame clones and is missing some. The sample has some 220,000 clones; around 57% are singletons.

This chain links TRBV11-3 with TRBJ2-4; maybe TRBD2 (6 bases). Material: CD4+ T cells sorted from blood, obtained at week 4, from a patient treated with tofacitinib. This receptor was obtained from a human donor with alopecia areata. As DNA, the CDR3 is TGTGCCAGCAGCTTGTCAGTCGGGGGAGGTGACATTCAGTACTTC. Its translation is CASSLSVGGGDIQYF.